This T cell receptor beta chain is drawn from a study of T-cell memory formation after mild COVID-19. V lost 2 bases to trimming and J lost 2 bases, with 18 bases between them. The CDR3 extends over 17 amino acids. CDR1 and CDR2 from the germline V gene are KGHSH and LQKENI. TCRdb ran MiXCR on the 5' RACE reads and lists one entry per CDR3 protein. Of roughly 410,000 distinct CDR3 sequences in the sample, roughly 26% were seen once. A remark on this clonotype: Its cognate antigen is unknown.

Findings and caveats of the study: Among contracting clones, CD4+ were mainly CM/EM and CD8+ enriched in EMRA.

The sample comprised PBMCs or a T cell subset sorted from them (not recorded which). This rearrangement joins TRBV18 to TRBJ1-1; D remains unclear. The TCR comes from an adult woman who had mild COVID-19 (a few samples of this study predate the infection). Cell type and time point are not known. The CDR3 reads CASSPEGLLTFNTEAFF. Written as DNA, the CDR3 is TGTGCCAGCTCACCAGAGGGCTTACTAACTTTCAACACTGAAGCTTTCTTT. Complete variable domain (other parts from reference TRBV18 and TRBJ1-1): NAGVMQNPRHLVRRRGQEARLRCSPMKGHSHVYWYRQLPEEGLKFMVYLQKENIIDESGMPKERFSAEFPKEGPSILRIQQVVRGDSAAYFCASSPEGLLTFNTEAFFGQGTRLTVV.